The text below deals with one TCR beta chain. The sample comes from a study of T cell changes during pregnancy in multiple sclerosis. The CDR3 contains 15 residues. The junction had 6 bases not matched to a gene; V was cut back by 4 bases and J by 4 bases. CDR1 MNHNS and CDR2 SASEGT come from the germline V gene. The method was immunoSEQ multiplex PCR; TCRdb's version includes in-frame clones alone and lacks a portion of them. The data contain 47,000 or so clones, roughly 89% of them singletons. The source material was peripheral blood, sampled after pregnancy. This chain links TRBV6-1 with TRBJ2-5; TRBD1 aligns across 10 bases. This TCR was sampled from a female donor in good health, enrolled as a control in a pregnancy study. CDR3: CASSGRQGAGETQYF. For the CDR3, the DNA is TGTGCCAGCAGTGGTCGACAGGGGGCGGGAGAGACCCAGTACTTC.